Sequencing of this T cell receptor (beta chain) was carried out in a study of cytomegalovirus exposure and HLA in healthy donors. Looking at the study overall: Out of 398 genotyped donors, roughly 83% belonged to the Caucasian-associated ancestry cluster. Points from the study as a whole: Accurate HLA-A and HLA-B prediction from TCR beta sequences was reported for most subjects.

Primers for the PCR totalled 60 Vbeta and 13 Jbeta. TCRdb's table, derived via immunoSEQ multiplex PCR, lists solely in-frame clones and lacks some. The sample has 100,000 to 150,000 clones, approximately 80% seen once. Remarks on this clone: The target antigen is unknown.

Germline trimming cut 4 bases from V and 2 bases from J; bases unmatched to any gene: 2. Per germline, CDR1 SGHNT and CDR2 YYREEE (reference sequence). The CDR3 totals 15 residues. This chain connects TRBV5-4 to TRBJ2-3; 12 nucleotides align to TRBD2. The material sequenced was PBMCs. The TCR sequence derives from a man in his forties or fifties in good health and CMV-seronegative. This CDR3 is CASSPSGGATDTQYF. The DNA of the CDR3 is TGTGCCAGCAGCCCTAGCGGGGGGGCCACAGATACGCAGTATTTT.